What follows are 28 T cell receptor beta chains derived from one specimen sequenced in a study of T-cell reconstitution after alpha-beta-depleted transplantation in children. The library targeted TCRbeta and was prepared with unique molecular identifiers. TCRdb recomputed calls from the PCR reads with MiXCR, one row per CDR3 protein. The sample contains hundreds of thousands of distinct CDR3 sequences, 10% to 15% of which appear only once. Specimen: PBMCs, collected before TCRalphabeta/CD19-depleted stem cell transplant. The receptors here all came from a girl aged 2 to 10 with congenital amegakaryocytic thrombocytopenia, due to receive a stem cell transplant.

The chain couples TRBV20-1 to TRBJ2-4, with D perhaps given as TRBD1 or TRBD2 (6 bases each). The germline V gene encodes CDR1 DFQATT and CDR2 SNEGSKA (reference sequence). Trimming shortened V by 6 bases and J by 2 bases, and 14 bases separated the two germline ends. The length of the CDR3 is 14 residues. CDR3: CSASGGATKNIQYF. The CDR3 coding sequence is TGCAGTGCATCCGGGGGCGCAACCAAAAACATTCAGTACTTC.

This clonotype was observed a handful of times. The chain employs TRBV11-3 and TRBJ2-3; no reliable D call. Trimming cost V 0 bases and J 6 bases, with 7 bases left between them. Per the germline V gene, CDR1 is SGHNT and CDR2 is YENEEA. This CDR3 comprises 13 residues. The CDR3 coding sequence is TGTGCCAGCAGCTTAGAGTGGTCGGATACGCAGTATTTT. Its translation is CASSLEWSDTQYF.

The table lists this clonotype with a few counts. This rearrangement joins TRBV28 to TRBJ2-5; D gene unclear. Trimming pared 2 bases from V and 0 bases from J, leaving 7 bases between. Looked up from germline, CDR1 is MDHEN and CDR2 is SYDVKM. CDR3 length: 14 residues. The DNA of the CDR3 is TGTGCCAGCAGTTTAAGGTCAGACCAAGAGACCCAGTACTTC. Translation: CASSLRSDQETQYF. The full variable domain, its missing parts supplied by reference TRBV28 and TRBJ2-5, is DVKVTQSSRYLVKRTGEKVFLECVQDMDHENMFWYRQDPGLGLRLIYFSYDVKMKEKGDIPEGYSVSREKKERFSLILESASTNQTSMYLCASSLRSDQETQYFGPGTRLLVL.

This clonotype was found many times. The rearrangement uses TRBV20-1 and TRBJ1-6, with D perhaps TRBD1 (6 bases). Trimming cost V 1 base and J 6 bases, with 10 bases left between them. The germline V gene encodes CDR1 DFQATT and CDR2 SNEGSKA (reference sequence). The CDR3 is made up of 14 amino acids. The CDR3 coding sequence is TGCAGTGCTAGAGTAGGACAGCTTAATTCACCCCTCCACTTT. It specifies CSARVGQLNSPLHF.

In regard to this clonotype: A much larger clone is a single base away; this may be a read error. The CDR3 region has the DNA TGTGCTAGTGGTTTGGTAGTCAGTCAGCCCCAGCATTTT. It codes for CASGLVVSQPQHF. The rearrangement links TRBV12-5 to TRBJ1-5; unclear D gene. The germline V gene has CDR1 LGHNT and CDR2 FRNRAP. The CDR3 is 13 residues long. V lost 0 bases and J lost 6, with 6 bases in between.

This clonotype was seen more than once but under ten times. The genes are TRBV20-1 and TRBJ2-2, with TRBD2 matching 11 bases. CDR1 and CDR2 from the germline V gene are DFQATT and SNEGSKA (reference sequence). This CDR3 is 16 amino acids long. V shed 4 bases, J shed 6 bases, and the junction held 10 bases outside the gene matches. The CDR3 here is CSANRVAGGPAGELFF. The DNA for the CDR3 is TGCAGTGCTAATAGGGTAGCGGGAGGGCCGGCCGGGGAGCTGTTTTTT.

The genes are TRBV20-1 and TRBJ2-1; 9 positions agree with TRBD2. The CDR3 length is 15 residues. Germline CDR1 DFQATT, CDR2 SNEGSKA (reference sequence). J gave up 4 bases and V 6 bases, and 10 bases lay outside the gene matches. The chain's CDR3 is CSARRQREAYNEQFF. CDR3 nucleotide sequence: TGCAGTGCCAGGAGACAGCGGGAGGCATACAATGAGCAGTTCTTC.

V is TRBV20-1 and J is TRBJ2-1, with TRBD2 matching 15 bases. The length of the CDR3 is 17 residues. V shed 4 bases and J 9 bases; nucleotides not matched to a gene: 13. In germline, CDR1 is DFQATT, CDR2 SNEGSKA (reference sequence). The CDR3, as DNA: TGCAGTGCTAAACCCCGGACTAGCGGGAGGGCCTGGTTTGAGCAGTTCTTC. This sequence encodes CSAKPRTSGRAWFEQFF.

This clonotype was detected many times. V usage is TRBV20-1 and J usage is TRBJ2-7; D unclear. This CDR3 is built from 13 residues. V lost 1 base, J lost 4 bases, and 11 bases lay in between. Germline loops: CDR1 DFQATT, CDR2 SNEGSKA (reference sequence). CDR3 sequence reads: CSARGPGSYEQYF. CDR3 coding DNA: TGCAGTGCTAGAGGTCCTGGCAGTTACGAGCAGTACTTC.

The rearrangement uses TRBV15 and TRBJ2-4, with D tentatively TRBD1 (6 bases). V was pared by 1 base and J by 0 bases, with 28 bases between. In germline, CDR1 is LNHNV, CDR2 YYDKDF (reference sequence). There are 22 residues in the CDR3. The DNA for the CDR3 is TGTGCCACCAGCAGAGCCTTCATTAGGGGGACGGGAAACGACCTAGCCAAAAACATTCAGTACTTC. Encoded protein: CATSRAFIRGTGNDLAKNIQYF. Complete variable domain (other parts from reference TRBV15 and TRBJ2-4): DAMVIQNPRYQVTQFGKPVTLSCSQTLNHNVMYWYQQKSSQAPKLLFHYYDKDFNNEADTPDNFQSRRPNTSFCFLDIRSPGLGDTAMYLCATSRAFIRGTGNDLAKNIQYFGAGTRLSVL.

This clonotype was observed at least ten times. The chain has TRBV6-1 and TRBJ2-7; 14 nucleotides line up with TRBD2. Looked up from germline, CDR1 is MNHNS and CDR2 is SASEGT. V gave up 6 bases and J gave up 6 bases; unmatched junction bases: 10. This CDR3 is built from 16 residues. CDR3 protein: CASSLRGLAGVTEQYF. The CDR3 DNA is TGTGCCAGCAGCCTTAGGGGACTAGCGGGAGTAACCGAGCAGTACTTC.

This clonotype was found many times. The V and J genes are TRBV4-1 and TRBJ2-1, with D perhaps assigned TRBD1 or TRBD2 (5 bases each). Germline lookup yields CDR1 MGHRA and CDR2 YSYEKL. The V end was cut by 2 bases, the J end by 2 bases, with 13 bases between. The CDR3 is 16 amino acids. The CDR3 spells CASSQPGTITYNEQFF. In nucleotides, the CDR3 is TGCGCCAGCAGCCAACCCGGGACGATTACCTACAATGAGCAGTTCTTC.

The rearrangement uses TRBV6-5 and TRBJ1-2; unclear D gene. Germline V gene data show CDR1 as MNHEY and CDR2 as SVGAGI. V lost 4 bases and J 4 bases, leaving 13 bases between the germline ends. The CDR3 totals 14 residues. CDR3 in DNA: TGTGCCAGCAGTTCCGTGACCGAGTCCTATGGCTACACCTTC. Translating it yields CASSSVTESYGYTF.

This clonotype was seen many times. The V call is TRBV15, the J call TRBJ1-5; no clear D. This CDR3 is 15 amino acids long. V shed 0 bases and J shed 3 bases, with 9 bases lying between them. Germline V gene lookup returns CDR1 LNHNV and CDR2 YYDKDF (reference sequence). The CDR3 nucleotides read TGTGCCACCAGCAGAGATATCGGCCTCAATCAGCCCCAGCATTTT. It encodes CATSRDIGLNQPQHF.

At least ten counts were recorded for this clonotype. This chain joins TRBV7-9 and TRBJ2-2; the match to TRBD1 covers 8 bases. CDR1 is SEHNR and CDR2 is FQNEAQ in the germline V gene (reference sequence). CDR3 size: 16 residues. J lost 1 base, V lost 10 bases, and 11 bases had no gene match. The CDR3 DNA reads as TGTGCCACATACAGATCGGGACAGGAGAACACCGGGGAGCTGTTTTTT. Protein product: CATYRSGQENTGELFF.

This clonotype appeared a few times. The gene calls are TRBV29-1 and TRBJ2-1; D call uncertain. Per the germline V gene, CDR1 is SQVTM and CDR2 is ANQGSEA. The CDR3 extends over 15 amino acids. Trimming took 0 bases from V and 3 from J, leaving 12 bases between them. DNA for the CDR3: TGCAGCGTTGAAGATATTCCGGGCCACTACAATGAGCAGTTCTTC. Translated, it gives CSVEDIPGHYNEQFF.

This clonotype was counted many times. J is TRBJ2-7 and V is TRBV20-1; either TRBD1 or TRBD2 may supply D (6 bases each). Trimming took off 3 bases at V and 2 bases at J, with 14 bases between the two ends. Germline V gene lookup returns CDR1 DFQATT and CDR2 SNEGSKA (reference sequence). This CDR3 is 14 amino acids long. CDR3 loop: CSAREGVLAYEQYF. As DNA, the CDR3 is TGCAGTGCTAGGGAGGGGGTCCTTGCCTACGAGCAGTACTTC.

This clonotype was counted between two and nine times. The rearrangement joins TRBV20-1 to TRBJ2-7; 7 nucleotides agree with TRBD1. The CDR3 loop spans 14 amino acids. V lost 3 bases, J lost 3 bases, and 8 bases stayed unmatched. Germline V gives CDR1 DFQATT, CDR2 SNEGSKA (reference sequence). The CDR3 DNA reads TGCAGTGCTAGGGCCCGGGGACAGAACTACGAGCAGTACTTC. Encoded protein: CSARARGQNYEQYF.

V usage is TRBV20-1 and J usage is TRBJ1-5; maybe TRBD1 (6 bases). V lost 5 bases, J lost 0 bases, and 20 bases lay in between. The CDR3 is 17 residues long. The V gene's germline CDR1 is DFQATT and CDR2 SNEGSKA (reference sequence). The CDR3, as DNA: TGCAGTGCTTCTGGGGGGGCAGCCTCATATAGCAATCAGCCCCAGCATTTT. Residues: CSASGGAASYSNQPQHF.

A few counts support this clonotype. The chain uses TRBV10-2 and TRBJ2-1; 8 bases are a match to TRBD1. The CDR3 is 15 residues long. From germline, CDR1 is WSHSY and CDR2 SAAADI. J gave up 5 bases and V 5 bases, and 8 bases lay outside the gene matches. The CDR3 DNA reads TGCGCCAGCAGTCCCAACAGGGGGGTGAACAATGAGCAGTTCTTC. This sequence encodes CASSPNRGVNNEQFF.

Turning to this clonotype: Possible read error: a much larger clone is one base away. The CDR3 loop is CSAYWDGYPF. In DNA form, the CDR3 reads TGCAGTGCTTATTGGGATGGCTACCCCTTC. The chain recombines TRBV20-1 with TRBJ1-2; unclear D gene. The CDR3 runs to 10 residues. Germline V gives CDR1 DFQATT, CDR2 SNEGSKA (reference sequence).

This clonotype was counted many times. This chain uses TRBV29-1 with TRBJ2-7; 8 nucleotides line up with TRBD2. Germline V gene sequence: CDR1 SQVTM, CDR2 ANQGSEA. The CDR3 runs to 11 residues. V trimming: 4 bases; J trimming: 6 bases; junction bases outside the gene matches: 2. The CDR3 here is CSVGTSGEQYF. The CDR3 nucleotides are TGCAGCGTTGGTACTAGCGGCGAGCAGTACTTC.

The rearrangement uses TRBV20-1 and TRBJ2-3; no firm D call. The CDR3 length is 12 residues. Germline CDR1 DFQATT, CDR2 SNEGSKA (reference sequence). V was cut by 5 bases and J by 6 bases, with 12 bases left in between. The CDR3 DNA reads TGCAGTGCTGGAGCTAGTCCCGATACGCAGTATTTT. Protein: CSAGASPDTQYF.

In its sample, this clonotype was seen a few times. This sequence joins TRBV11-1 and TRBJ1-6; tentatively, D is TRBD1 (6 bases). This CDR3 contains 14 residues. The germline V gene encodes CDR1 SGHAT and CDR2 FQDESV (reference sequence). The germline V and J ends were trimmed by 5 bases and 9 bases, with 14 bases remaining between them. DNA of the CDR3: TGTGCCAGCAGCCGACAGGAAAGGGGTTCACCCCTCCACTTT. This codes for CASSRQERGSPLHF.

This clonotype was observed at least ten times. The chain has TRBV12-3 or TRBV12-4 and TRBJ2-3, with 14 bases aligning to TRBD2. The V and J ends lost 6 bases and 4 bases, in that order; junction bases with no gene match: 9. CDR3 length: 17 residues. CDR3 region: CASRPWGTSGSSDTQYF. CDR3 DNA sequence: TGTGCCAGCAGGCCCTGGGGGACTAGCGGGAGTTCAGATACGCAGTATTTT.

The chain employs TRBV2 and TRBJ2-3; a possible D gene is TRBD1 (6 bases). Trimming shortened V by 7 bases and J by 1 base, and 9 bases separated the two germline ends. CDR3 size: 13 residues. From germline, CDR1 is SNHLY and CDR2 FYNNEI. The CDR3 loop reads CASNYRGTDTQYF. CDR3 sequence (DNA): TGTGCCAGCAACTACAGGGGCACAGATACGCAGTATTTT.

This clonotype was seen repeatedly, ten times or more. As DNA, the CDR3 is TGCAGTGAACTAGCGGGGGGCTCCTACAATGAGCAGTTCTTC. This translates into CSELAGGSYNEQFF. V and J are TRBV20-1 and TRBJ2-1; 12 positions match TRBD2. J was trimmed by 0 bases and V by 7 bases; bases with no gene match: 1. The CDR3 runs 14 residues. CDR1 is DFQATT and CDR2 is SNEGSKA in the germline V gene (reference sequence).

This chain links TRBV6-1 with TRBJ2-3, with 8 bases fitting TRBD1. The CDR3 is 14 residues long. With V trimmed by 6 bases and J by 5 bases, 7 bases remained unmatched. Germline CDR1 is MNHNS and CDR2 is SASEGT. CDR3 region: CASRPQGAEDTQYF. Here the CDR3 DNA reads TGTGCCAGCAGACCCCAGGGGGCGGAAGATACGCAGTATTTT.